The 31 T cell receptor beta chains below come from one sample, sequenced in a study of cytomegalovirus exposure and HLA in healthy donors. Researchers ran the PCR with 60 Vbeta and 13 Jbeta primers. Clones were sequenced by immunoSEQ multiplex PCR, and TCRdb holds only the in-frame ones, with some missing. The sample lists over 100,000 clones; approximately 78% were seen once. Sequencing used PBMCs. Receptor source: a woman in her forties or fifties in good health and CMV-seropositive.

CDR3 sequence: CASSLVTGKIFGEKLFF. The CDR3, as DNA: TGTGCCAGCAGCTTAGTAACAGGGAAGATATTCGGTGAAAAACTGTTTTTT. This chain links TRBV7-9 with TRBJ1-4, with TRBD1 as a possible D gene (6 bases). The germline V gene has CDR1 SEHNR and CDR2 FQNEAQ (reference sequence). V was pared by 1 base and J by 7 bases, with 19 bases between. The CDR3 totals 17 residues.

The chain employs TRBV15 and TRBJ2-3; TRBD2 agrees at 9 bases. Germline V lookup: CDR1 LNHNV, CDR2 YYDKDF (reference sequence). Losses at the gene ends were 1 base for V and 4 bases for J; bases not matched to a gene: 6. The CDR3 covers 16 residues. This CDR3 reads CATSRVPSGVPDTQYF. DNA for the CDR3: TGTGCCACCAGCAGAGTGCCTAGCGGGGTACCAGATACGCAGTATTTT.

The V call is TRBV6-5, the J call TRBJ1-1; D remains ambiguous. Trimming pared 5 bases from V and 3 bases from J, leaving 10 bases between. The CDR3 consists of 13 residues. The germline gives CDR1 MNHEY, CDR2 SVGAGI. The DNA for the CDR3 is TGTGCCAGCAGTCCCCCTTCCTACACTGAAGCTTTCTTT. It encodes CASSPPSYTEAFF.

As regards this clone: One end of the junction is discordant with germline, which a read error may explain. J is TRBJ2-1 and V is TRBV9, with unresolved D. Germline V gives CDR1 SGDLS, CDR2 YYNGEE. The CDR3 is 13 residues long. CDR3 in DNA: TGTGCCAGCAGCGTAGTGGTCTACGATGAGCAGTTCTTC. The encoded protein is CASSVVVYDEQFF. Complete variable domain (other parts from reference TRBV9 and TRBJ2-1): DSGVTQTPKHLITATGQRVTLRCSPRSGDLSVYWYQQSLDQGLQFLIQYYNGEERAKGNILERFSAQQFPDLHSELNLSSLELGDSALYFCASSVVVYDEQFFGPGTRLTVL.

The chain is built from TRBV7-2 and TRBJ2-2, with 7 positions matching TRBD2. CDR1 is SGHTA, CDR2 FQGNSA, per germline. The CDR3 totals 17 residues. The trim removed 4 bases at V and 5 bases at J, leaving 13 bases unmatched. In DNA form, the CDR3 reads TGTGCCAGCAGCTCAATGTGGGGCGGGGGTCCTACCGGGGAGCTGTTTTTT. It encodes CASSSMWGGGPTGELFF. The complete variable domain, with remaining parts taken from reference TRBV7-2 and TRBJ2-2, reads GAGVSQSPSNKVTEKGKDVELRCDPISGHTALYWYRQSLGQGLEFLIYFQGNSAPDKSGLPSDRFSAERTGGSVSTLTIQRTQQEDSAVYLCASSSMWGGGPTGELFFGEGSRLTVL.

This clone was seen many times. As DNA, the CDR3 is TGCGCCAGCAGCCCCCTTATAGAGGCCGCTGAAGCTTTCTTT. Translating gives CASSPLIEAAEAFF. The V and J genes are TRBV5-1 and TRBJ1-1; D ambiguous. The CDR3 length is 14 residues. V was shortened by 4 bases and J by 6 bases, with 16 bases between the two germline ends. Germline CDR1 and CDR2: SGHRS and YFSETQ.

The V and J genes are TRBV11-3 and TRBJ2-5; 8 positions match TRBD2. Germline V gene data show CDR1 as SGHNT and CDR2 as YENEEA. The junction had 2 bases not matched to a gene; V was cut back by 5 bases and J by 3 bases. CDR3 length: 13 amino acids. The CDR3 spells CASSQAGEETQYF. CDR3 coding DNA: TGTGCCAGCAGCCAAGCGGGGGAAGAGACCCAGTACTTC.

The chain combines TRBV19 with TRBJ2-3, with 8 positions matching TRBD1. After removal of 4 bases from V and 4 bases from J, the junction contained 1 base not matched to a gene. CDR1 LNHDA and CDR2 SQIVND come from the germline V gene (reference sequence). The CDR3 sequence is 13 residues long. The CDR3 sequence: CASSRTGPDTQYF. DNA for the CDR3: TGTGCCAGTAGTAGGACAGGGCCAGATACGCAGTATTTT.

The chain employs TRBV2 and TRBJ1-1; D remains ambiguous. CDR1 is SNHLY and CDR2 is FYNNEI in the germline V gene. V was clipped by 1 base and J by 2 bases, with 5 bases between them. The length of the CDR3 is 13 residues. The CDR3 reads CASSEGANTEAFF. CDR3 bases: TGTGCCAGCAGTGAAGGGGCAAACACTGAAGCTTTCTTT.

J is TRBJ1-1 and V is TRBV28; TRBD1 aligns across 12 bases. Germline trimming cut 5 bases from V and 3 bases from J; bases unmatched to any gene: 7. The CDR3 has 16 residues. The germline V gene has CDR1 MDHEN and CDR2 SYDVKM. In DNA form, the CDR3 reads TGTGCCAGCAGTCCTCCGGGACAGGGGGCGGACACTGAAGCTTTCTTT. The encoded protein is CASSPPGQGADTEAFF.

The chain uses TRBV5-6 and TRBJ2-7, with a weak D call TRBD1 (6 bases). The germline CDR1 and CDR2 sequences are SGHDT and YYEEEE. The CDR3 has 14 amino acids. Deletions cut 4 bases from V and 6 bases from J, with 17 bases between. The CDR3, as DNA: TGTGCCAGCAGCAAAGAACCAGGGGTGGGCGAGCAGTACTTC. It codes for CASSKEPGVGEQYF.

This chain links TRBV29-1 with TRBJ2-5; D uncertain. CDR1 is SQVTM and CDR2 is ANQGSEA in the germline V gene. V lost 4 bases, J lost 5 bases, and 11 bases lay in between. The CDR3 contains 12 residues. The CDR3 sequence: CSVGKGAETQYF. CDR3 DNA sequence: TGCAGCGTTGGAAAAGGAGCGGAGACCCAGTACTTC.

On this clone itself: Its ends do not fully match the called genes, so a read error is possible. Other DNA sequences from this sample encode an identical CDR3 as well. The V call is TRBV6-5, the J call TRBJ1-1, with 9 bases that match TRBD1. Per germline, CDR1 MNHEY and CDR2 SVGAGI. This CDR3 contains 14 residues. The CDR3, as DNA: TGTGCCAGCAGTTACGGGACAGGGAACACCGAAGCTTTCTTT. This translates into CASSYGTGNTEAFF.

The chain joins TRBV30 to TRBJ1-2; D perhaps matches TRBD1 (5 bases). V lost 5 bases and J 8 bases, leaving 15 bases between the germline ends. In germline, CDR1 is GTSNPN, CDR2 SVGIG (reference sequence). The CDR3 extends over 12 amino acids. The CDR3 sequence is CAWRRGGRGYTF. The CDR3 nucleotides are TGTGCCTGGCGGAGGGGCGGACGGGGCTACACCTTC.

J is TRBJ2-5 and V is TRBV7-2; 7 bases are shared with TRBD1. With 5 bases clipped from V and 3 bases from J, the junction kept 3 bases outside the gene matches. The CDR3 length is 13 residues. In germline, CDR1 is SGHTA, CDR2 FQGNSA. As DNA, the CDR3 is TGTGCCAGCAGCCGCGACAGGGAAGAGACCCAGTACTTC. Translated, it gives CASSRDREETQYF.

In DNA form, the CDR3 reads TGTGCCAGTCGTCCCACAGGGGCCTACAATGAGCAGTTCTTC. Translation: CASRPTGAYNEQFF. The V and J genes are TRBV27 and TRBJ2-1; 7 bases line up with TRBD1. There are 14 residues in the CDR3. Per germline, CDR1 MNHEY and CDR2 SMNVEV (reference sequence). J was trimmed by 2 bases and V by 9 bases; bases with no gene match: 7.

V and J are TRBV5-5 and TRBJ1-1, with TRBD1 matching 9 bases. This CDR3 is 13 amino acids long. The V gene end was trimmed by 5 bases and the J gene end by 5 bases; junction bases not matched to a gene: 4. Germline CDR1 SGHKS, CDR2 YYEKEE (reference sequence). The CDR3 protein is CASRETGGTEAFF. CDR3 sequence (DNA): TGTGCCAGCAGGGAGACAGGGGGGACTGAAGCTTTCTTT.

The V and J genes are TRBV9 and TRBJ2-7, with D possibly being TRBD2 (5 bases). CDR1 and CDR2 from the germline V gene are SGDLS and YYNGEE. This CDR3 has 14 residues. Between the trimmed V and J ends, which lost 4 bases and 2 bases, there was a span of 13 bases. The CDR3 DNA reads as TGTGCCAGCAGCCCTAGAGCGGATACCTACGAGCAGTACTTC. This translates into CASSPRADTYEQYF.

This sequence joins TRBV28 and TRBJ1-5; the D gene is possibly TRBD1 (5 bases). V was trimmed by 5 bases and J by 3 bases, leaving 11 bases between them. The CDR3 loop spans 14 amino acids. Per germline, CDR1 MDHEN and CDR2 SYDVKM. CDR3 in DNA: TGTGCCAGCAGTATGGGGGGGGTCAATCAGCCCCAGCATTTT. As protein: CASSMGGVNQPQHF.

This clone was counted a few times. The J gene is TRBJ1-5, the V gene TRBV6-5; unclear D gene. Germline V lookup: CDR1 MNHEY, CDR2 SVGAGI. This CDR3 contains 12 residues. V was cut by 0 bases and J by 7 bases, with 4 bases left in between. The CDR3 region has the DNA TGTGCCAGCAGTTACTCCTCCCAGCCCCAGCATTTT. This gives the protein CASSYSSQPQHF.

The chain combines TRBV7-2 with TRBJ1-4; TRBD1 matches 8 bases. The CDR3 consists of 15 residues. V lost 5 bases and J lost 8; bases outside the gene matches: 10. Germline V gene sequence: CDR1 SGHTA, CDR2 FQGNSA. CDR3 in amino acids: CASSRQGMGREKLFF. CDR3 nucleotide sequence: TGTGCCAGCAGCCGACAGGGGATGGGGAGGGAAAAACTGTTTTTT.

The chain has TRBV2 and TRBJ2-7; the D gene is possibly TRBD1 (6 bases). CDR1 is SNHLY, CDR2 FYNNEI, per germline. Trimming cost V 3 bases and J 2 bases, with 14 bases left between them. The CDR3 is 15 amino acids. As DNA, the CDR3 is TGTGCCAGCAGTGACGTCCTCGGGGACACCTACGAGCAGTACTTC. Encoded protein: CASSDVLGDTYEQYF.

V gene TRBV28 combines with J gene TRBJ2-1, with TRBD1 as a possible D gene (5 bases). The V and J ends lost 6 bases and 5 bases respectively, with 20 bases between them. The germline gives CDR1 MDHEN, CDR2 SYDVKM. CDR3 length: 16 amino acids. In DNA form, the CDR3 reads TGTGCCAGCAGGAGGTCAGGGTTCTCTCGGAACAATGAGCAGTTCTTC. Its translation is CASRRSGFSRNNEQFF.

The rearrangement uses TRBV7-2 and TRBJ2-7, with a tentative D call TRBD1 (6 bases). Germline V gene lookup returns CDR1 SGHTA and CDR2 FQGNSA. There are 16 residues in the CDR3. The V gene lost 3 bases and the J gene lost 7 bases, with 22 bases spanning the gap. CDR3 amino acids: CASSFSGGIGSGEQYF. The CDR3 DNA sequence: TGTGCCAGCAGCTTTAGTGGGGGCATTGGGTCGGGAGAGCAGTACTTC.

This clone has only one observation. V is TRBV28 and J is TRBJ1-2; 7 bases fit TRBD1. J gave up 4 bases and V 5 bases, and 10 bases lay outside the gene matches. CDR3 length: 15 amino acids. CDR1 and CDR2 from the germline V gene are MDHEN and SYDVKM. Here the CDR3 reads CASSGDREMFYGYTF. The CDR3 region has the DNA TGTGCCAGCAGTGGGGACAGAGAAATGTTCTATGGCTACACCTTC.

The chain has TRBV4-3 and TRBJ2-7; TRBD1 is a possible D gene (6 bases). This CDR3 has 14 residues. V lost 2 bases and J lost 2, with 10 bases in between. The germline CDR1 and CDR2 sequences are LGHNA and YSLEER. The CDR3 loop reads CASSQFGQTYEQYF. As DNA, the CDR3 is TGCGCCAGCAGCCAATTTGGACAGACCTACGAGCAGTACTTC.

CDR3 DNA sequence: TGTGCCAGCAGTATAGACACCACTGAAGCTTTCTTT. Encoded protein: CASSIDTTEAFF. The chain recombines TRBV2 with TRBJ1-1; unclear D gene. CDR3 length: 12 amino acids. Germline lookup yields CDR1 SNHLY and CDR2 FYNNEI. Trimming removed 5 bases from V and 4 bases from J, with 8 bases in between.

This chain links TRBV6-6 with TRBJ2-5; D perhaps matches TRBD2 (7 bases). Trimming took off 3 bases at V and 2 bases at J, with 13 bases between the two ends. From germline, CDR1 is MNHNY and CDR2 SVGAGI (reference sequence). CDR3 length: 15 amino acids. CDR3 sequence reads: CASSYLRGLQETQYF. CDR3 nucleotides: TGTGCCAGCAGTTATCTGCGGGGGCTACAAGAGACCCAGTACTTC.

V usage is TRBV4-2 and J usage is TRBJ2-6, with D possibly being TRBD2 (5 bases). Germline CDR1 reads LGHNA; CDR2 reads YNFKEQ. This CDR3 is built from 17 residues. V lost 0 bases, J lost 0 bases, and 9 bases lay in between. The CDR3 loop is CASSQDPTSSGANVLTF. CDR3 nucleotides: TGTGCCAGCAGCCAAGATCCAACTAGCTCTGGGGCCAACGTCCTGACTTTC.

The rearrangement uses TRBV7-3 and TRBJ2-4; maybe TRBD1 (6 bases). V gave up 5 bases and J gave up 13 bases, with 21 bases separating them. The CDR3 runs to 14 residues. In germline, CDR1 is SGHTA, CDR2 FQGTGA. This CDR3 reads CASSPTHAGQQQYF. CDR3 DNA sequence: TGTGCCAGCAGCCCAACCCACGCCGGACAGCAGCAGTACTTC.

The chain carries TRBV6-5 and TRBJ2-7; TRBD1 agrees at 9 bases. The germline V gene has CDR1 MNHEY and CDR2 SVGAGI. The CDR3 runs 15 residues. The V gene end was trimmed by 6 bases and the J gene end by 1 base; junction bases not matched to a gene: 7. In DNA form, the CDR3 reads TGTGCCAGCAGAACCGGACAGGGGATTTCCTACGAGCAGTACTTC. Its protein is CASRTGQGISYEQYF.